The rows below give T cell receptor beta chains drawn from one sample of a study of CXCR3-negative and CXCR3-positive naive CD8 T cells. Using the 5' RACE reads, TCRdb records one entry per CDR3 protein without DNA. Here the sample table reports fewer than 60,000 distinct CDR3 sequences. The sample comprised naive CXCR3- CD8+ T cells from blood. All receptors come from a human donor in good health. Some clones in this sample may be carry-over from other donors' samples. The CDR3 runs from the conserved cysteine through the conserved F or W. Size is stated for part of the rows, as once, few or many counts, or as a class when the clone is expanded.

V gene	clone size	J gene	CDR3 protein
TRBV11-2	medium-sized	TRBJ1-5	CASSDFRGEPQHF
TRBV29-1	-	TRBJ2-7	CSVEETDSYEQYF
TRBV7-9	-	TRBJ1-1	CASSLVGGRPNTEAFF
TRBV23-1	-	TRBJ2-4	CASSLGSAKNIQYF
TRBV6-2/TRBV6-3	-	TRBJ2-7	CASSFGTDSYEQYF
TRBV6-2/TRBV6-3	-	TRBJ2-7	CASSTGIHEQYF
TRBV6-5	-	TRBJ2-2	CASSYSGTDINTGELFF
TRBV20-1	-	TRBJ2-7	CSASTGQGPHEQYF
TRBV28	-	TRBJ1-1	CASSLFAGNTEAFF
TRBV10-3	-	TRBJ2-7	CAISDQVTTYEQYF
TRBV29-1	-	TRBJ2-3	CSVEDGGGFQDTQYF
TRBV5-8	-	TRBJ2-2	CASSSGTVFPTTGELFF
TRBV6-4	-	TRBJ2-3	CASSASGGATDTQYF
TRBV2	-	TRBJ1-1	CASSRRQGAEAFF
TRBV14	-	TRBJ1-1	CASSPVGVLNTEAFF
TRBV12-3/TRBV12-4	-	TRBJ2-6	CASSTGEWVLTF
TRBV5-4	-	TRBJ2-7	CASSRGTGAYEQYF
TRBV12-3/TRBV12-4	-	TRBJ2-1	CASSLISRFDNEQFF
TRBV5-1	-	TRBJ2-7	CASSPGGTTSYEQYF
TRBV15	-	TRBJ1-4	CATSRDRTGYNEKLFF
TRBV4-3	-	TRBJ2-1	CASSQDGASGGISYNEQFF
TRBV15	-	TRBJ2-7	CATSRDVAPKEQYF
TRBV29-1	-	TRBJ2-3	CSVRSGEGTDTQYF
TRBV7-9	-	TRBJ2-1	CASHSGGLAVYEQFF
TRBV29-1	-	TRBJ2-7	CSAGDGPYEQYF
TRBV7-9	-	TRBJ1-3	CASEAGNTIYF
TRBV15	-	TRBJ2-1	CATSGTSFNEQFF